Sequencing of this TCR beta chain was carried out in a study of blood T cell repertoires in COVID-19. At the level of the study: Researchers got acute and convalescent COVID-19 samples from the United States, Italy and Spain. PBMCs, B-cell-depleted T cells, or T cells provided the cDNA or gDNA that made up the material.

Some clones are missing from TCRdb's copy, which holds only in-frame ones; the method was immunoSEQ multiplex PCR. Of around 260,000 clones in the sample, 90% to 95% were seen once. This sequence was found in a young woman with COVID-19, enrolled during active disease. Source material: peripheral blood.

CDR3 in DNA: TGTGCCAGCACCTGGCTAGGAACTAGCACAGATACGCAGTATTTT. Translation: CASTWLGTSTDTQYF. The J gene is TRBJ2-3, the V gene TRBV5-6; no reliable D call. Germline V gives CDR1 SGHDT, CDR2 YYEEEE. This CDR3 comprises 15 residues. V dropped 6 bases and J dropped 0 bases, with 14 bases sitting between them. Complete variable domain (other parts from reference TRBV5-6 and TRBJ2-3): DAGVTQSPTHLIKTRGQQVTLRCSPKSGHDTVSWYQQALGQGPQFIFQYYEEEERQRGNFPDRFSGHQFPNYSSELNVNALLLGDSALYLCASTWLGTSTDTQYFGPGTRLTVL.